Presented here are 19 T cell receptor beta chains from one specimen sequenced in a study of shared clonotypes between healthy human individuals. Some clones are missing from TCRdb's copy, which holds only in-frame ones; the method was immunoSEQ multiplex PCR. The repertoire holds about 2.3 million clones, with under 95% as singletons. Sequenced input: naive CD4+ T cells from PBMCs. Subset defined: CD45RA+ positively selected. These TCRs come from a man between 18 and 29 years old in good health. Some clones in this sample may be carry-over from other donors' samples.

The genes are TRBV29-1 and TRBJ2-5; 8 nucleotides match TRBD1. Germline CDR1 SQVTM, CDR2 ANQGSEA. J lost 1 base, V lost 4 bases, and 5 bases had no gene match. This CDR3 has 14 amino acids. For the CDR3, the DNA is TGCAGCGTTGGTTTAACAGGGGGCCAAGAGACCCAGTACTTC. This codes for CSVGLTGGQETQYF. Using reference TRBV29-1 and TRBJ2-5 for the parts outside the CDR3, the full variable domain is SAVISQKPSRDICQRGTSLTIQCQVDSQVTMMFWYRQQPGQSLTLIATANQGSEATYESGFVIDKFPISRPNLTFSTLTVSNMSPEDSSIYLCSVGLTGGQETQYFGPGTRLLVL.

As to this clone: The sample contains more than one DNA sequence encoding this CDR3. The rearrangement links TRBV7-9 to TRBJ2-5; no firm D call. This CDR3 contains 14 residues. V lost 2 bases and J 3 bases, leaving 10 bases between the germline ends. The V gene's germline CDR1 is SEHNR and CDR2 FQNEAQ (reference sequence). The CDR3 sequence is CASSLMGSEETQYF. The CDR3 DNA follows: TGTGCCAGCAGCTTAATGGGCAGCGAAGAGACCCAGTACTTC. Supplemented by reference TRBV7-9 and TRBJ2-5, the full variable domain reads DTGVSQNPRHKITKRGQNVTFRCDPISEHNRLYWYRQTLGQGPEFLTYFQNEAQLEKSRLLSDRFSAERPKGSFSTLEIQRTEQGDSAMYLCASSLMGSEETQYFGPGTRLLVL.

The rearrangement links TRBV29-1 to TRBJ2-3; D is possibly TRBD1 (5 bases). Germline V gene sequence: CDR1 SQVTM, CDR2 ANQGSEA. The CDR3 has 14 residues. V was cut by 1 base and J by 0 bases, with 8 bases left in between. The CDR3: CSVEGRQSTDTQYF. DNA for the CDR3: TGCAGCGTTGAAGGGCGACAGAGCACAGATACGCAGTATTTT.

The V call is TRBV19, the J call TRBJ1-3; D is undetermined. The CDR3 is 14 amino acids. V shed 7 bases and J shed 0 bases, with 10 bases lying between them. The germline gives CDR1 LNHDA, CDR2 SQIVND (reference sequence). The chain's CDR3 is CASNSLSSGNTIYF. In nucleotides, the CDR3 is TGTGCCAGTAATAGCCTGAGCTCTGGAAACACCATATATTTT.

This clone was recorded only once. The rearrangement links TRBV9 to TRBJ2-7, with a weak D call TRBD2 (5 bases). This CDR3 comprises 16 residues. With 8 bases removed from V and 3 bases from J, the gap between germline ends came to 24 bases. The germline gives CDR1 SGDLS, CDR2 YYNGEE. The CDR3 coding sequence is TGTGCCAGTAAACCCGGGGAGCCCCGCCCTGACTACGAGCAGTACTTC. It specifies CASKPGEPRPDYEQYF.

CDR3 loop: CASSLVGLAGVGEQYF. The CDR3 DNA follows: TGCGCCAGCAGCTTGGTCGGTCTAGCGGGAGTAGGAGAGCAGTACTTC. This chain joins TRBV5-1 and TRBJ2-7; 10 bases fit TRBD2. The V segment lost 0 bases and the J segment 7 bases; nucleotides outside the gene matches: 10. CDR3 length: 16 amino acids. The germline gives CDR1 SGHRS, CDR2 YFSETQ.

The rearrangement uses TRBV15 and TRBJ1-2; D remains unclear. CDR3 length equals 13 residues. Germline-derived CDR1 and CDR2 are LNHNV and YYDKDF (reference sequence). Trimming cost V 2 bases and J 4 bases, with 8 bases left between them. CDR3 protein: CATSRPGVYGYTF. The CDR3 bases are TGTGCCACCAGCAGACCAGGTGTCTATGGCTACACCTTC. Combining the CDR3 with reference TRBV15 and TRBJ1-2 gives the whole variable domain DAMVIQNPRYQVTQFGKPVTLSCSQTLNHNVMYWYQQKSSQAPKLLFHYYDKDFNNEADTPDNFQSRRPNTSFCFLDIRSPGLGDTAMYLCATSRPGVYGYTFGSGTRLTVV.

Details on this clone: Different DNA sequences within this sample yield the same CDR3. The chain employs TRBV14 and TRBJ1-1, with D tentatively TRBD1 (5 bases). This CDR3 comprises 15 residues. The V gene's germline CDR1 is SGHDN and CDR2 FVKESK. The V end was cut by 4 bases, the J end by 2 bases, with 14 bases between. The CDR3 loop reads CASSPRGGVNTEAFF. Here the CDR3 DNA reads TGTGCCAGCAGCCCCCGGGGGGGGGTCAACACTGAAGCTTTCTTT.

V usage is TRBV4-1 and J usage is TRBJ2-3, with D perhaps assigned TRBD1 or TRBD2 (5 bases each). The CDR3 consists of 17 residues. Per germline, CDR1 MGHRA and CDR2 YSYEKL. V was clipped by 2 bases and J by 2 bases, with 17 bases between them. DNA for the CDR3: TGCGCCAGCAGCCAAATCATCACCGGGACCCTCACAGATACGCAGTATTTT. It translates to CASSQIITGTLTDTQYF.

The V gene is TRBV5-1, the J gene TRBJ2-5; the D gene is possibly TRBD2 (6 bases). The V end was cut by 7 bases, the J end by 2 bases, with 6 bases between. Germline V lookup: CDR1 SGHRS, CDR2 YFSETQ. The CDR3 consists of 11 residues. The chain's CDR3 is CASGLQETQYF. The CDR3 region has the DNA TGCGCCAGCGGACTACAAGAGACCCAGTACTTC.

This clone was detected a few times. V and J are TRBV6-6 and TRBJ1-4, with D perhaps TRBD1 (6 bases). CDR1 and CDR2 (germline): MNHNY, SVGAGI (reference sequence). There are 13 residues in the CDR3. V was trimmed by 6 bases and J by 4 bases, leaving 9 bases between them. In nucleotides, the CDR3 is TGTGCCAGCAGCAGGGGACTTAATGAAAAACTGTTTTTT. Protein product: CASSRGLNEKLFF.

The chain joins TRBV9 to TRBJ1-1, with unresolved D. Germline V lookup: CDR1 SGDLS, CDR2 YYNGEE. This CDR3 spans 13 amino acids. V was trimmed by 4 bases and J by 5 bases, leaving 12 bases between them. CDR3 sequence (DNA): TGTGCCAGCAGCCCTCGAAGGGAAACTGAAGCTTTCTTT. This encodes CASSPRRETEAFF.

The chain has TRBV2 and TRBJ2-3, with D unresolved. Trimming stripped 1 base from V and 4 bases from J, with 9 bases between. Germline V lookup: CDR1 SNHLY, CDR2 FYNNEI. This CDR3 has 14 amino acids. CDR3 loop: CASSEGTPPDTQYF. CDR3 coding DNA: TGTGCCAGCAGTGAAGGGACGCCACCAGATACGCAGTATTTT. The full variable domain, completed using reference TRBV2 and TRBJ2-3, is EPEVTQTPSHQVTQMGQEVILRCVPISNHLYFYWYRQILGQKVEFLVSFYNNEISEKSEIFDDQFSVERPDGSNFTLKIRSTKLEDSAMYFCASSEGTPPDTQYFGPGTRLTVL.

CDR3 sequence (DNA): TGCGCCAGCAGCCAAGATCTAGGACAGGGTCTCTATGGCTACACCTTC. Its protein product is CASSQDLGQGLYGYTF. The genes are TRBV4-1 and TRBJ1-2, with TRBD1 matching 8 bases. Trimming cost V 0 bases and J 4 bases; bases outside gene matches: 7. CDR1 is MGHRA, CDR2 YSYEKL, per germline. The CDR3 is 16 residues long.

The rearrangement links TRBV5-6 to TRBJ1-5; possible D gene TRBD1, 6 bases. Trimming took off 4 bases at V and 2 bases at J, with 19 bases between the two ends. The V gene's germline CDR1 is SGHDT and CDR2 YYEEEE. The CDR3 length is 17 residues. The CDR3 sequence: CASSTWTVQKGNQPQHF. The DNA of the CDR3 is TGTGCCAGCAGCACTTGGACAGTCCAGAAGGGCAATCAGCCCCAGCATTTT.

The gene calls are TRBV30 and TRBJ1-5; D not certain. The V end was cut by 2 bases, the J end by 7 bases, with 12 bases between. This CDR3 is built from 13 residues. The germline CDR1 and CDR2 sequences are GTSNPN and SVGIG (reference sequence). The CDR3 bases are TGTGCCTGGAGTACTTCTGGGAGGCAGCCCCAGCATTTT. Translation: CAWSTSGRQPQHF.

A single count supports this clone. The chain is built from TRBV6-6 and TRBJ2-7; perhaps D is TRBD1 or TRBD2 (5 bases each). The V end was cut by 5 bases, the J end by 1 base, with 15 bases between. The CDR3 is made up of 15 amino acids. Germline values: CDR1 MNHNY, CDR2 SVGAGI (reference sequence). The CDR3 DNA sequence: TGTGCCAGCAGTGGGTGGGACGGCCTTTCCTACGAGCAGTACTTC. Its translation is CASSGWDGLSYEQYF.

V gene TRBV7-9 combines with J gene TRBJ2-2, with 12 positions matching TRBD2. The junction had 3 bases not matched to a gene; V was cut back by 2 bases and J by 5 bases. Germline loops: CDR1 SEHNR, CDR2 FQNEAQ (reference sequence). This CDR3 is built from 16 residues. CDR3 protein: CASSLQGLAGTGELFF. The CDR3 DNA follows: TGTGCCAGCAGCTTACAAGGACTAGCGGGAACCGGGGAGCTGTTTTTT. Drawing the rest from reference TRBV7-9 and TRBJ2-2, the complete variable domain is DTGVSQNPRHKITKRGQNVTFRCDPISEHNRLYWYRQTLGQGPEFLTYFQNEAQLEKSRLLSDRFSAERPKGSFSTLEIQRTEQGDSAMYLCASSLQGLAGTGELFFGEGSRLTVL.

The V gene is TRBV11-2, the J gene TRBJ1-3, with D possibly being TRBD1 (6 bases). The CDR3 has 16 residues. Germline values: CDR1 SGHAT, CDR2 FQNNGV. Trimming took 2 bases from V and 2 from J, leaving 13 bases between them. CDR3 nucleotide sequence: TGTGCCAGCAGCTTATTACAGGGTACAGCTGGAAACACCATATATTTT. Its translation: CASSLLQGTAGNTIYF.